This T cell receptor (beta chain) was identified during a study of spatial heterogeneity in lung cancer. For the study at large: Consistently, beta-chain sequences turned up in larger numbers than alpha-chain sequences did.

Study-level results: Tumor mutation count correlated with how many alpha and beta TCRs expanded intratumorally.

Germline CDR1 reads MDHEN; CDR2 reads SYDVKM. The CDR3 loop spans 15 amino acids. With 9 bases removed from V and 0 bases from J, the gap between germline ends came to 15 bases. Time point reported: sample taken at primary tumor resection. No cell sorting; template was whole RNA from tumor, lung tissue or PBMC. TCRdb processed the 5' RACE reads anew with MiXCR; each CDR3 protein has one entry. The table includes 8,200 or so distinct CDR3 sequences, around 7% detected once. This clonotype is classed as medium-sized. What it binds is unknown. The chain couples TRBV28 to TRBJ1-3; D unclear. This specimen consisted of lung tumor tissue, obtained at surgery. The TCR comes from a male donor with early-stage non-small cell lung cancer. The CDR3 DNA reads as TGTGCCAGTTACCGCGATCCCGCCTCTGGAAACACCATATATTTT. It is translated as CASYRDPASGNTIYF.